The TCR beta chain described here comes from a study of CXCR3 chemokines and chemotherapy response in bladder cancer (dated by TCRdb to between 2021 and 2024). Describing the broader study: The study tested whether activity of the CXCR3 chemokine system within human bladder cancer tumors predicted response to chemotherapy.

V is pared back by 6 bases and J by 5 bases, with 14 bases lying between the germline termini. The CDR3 measures 13 amino acids from cysteine to phenylalanine. The read is trimmed to its CDR3 DNA, 39 bases read in frame from base 1. The germline V gene encodes CDR1 SQVTM and CDR2 ANQGSEA. This clonotype showed up many times. This clone's antigen is unknown. Per-base qualities were not stored, and no clone one base away is much larger. The method was PCR. Sequencing relied on an Illumina HiSeq 2500. The public reads were quality trimmed at Q25 with fastp and then assembled into clones with MiXCR by TCRdb, keeping productive beta chains. Rows with a matching CDR3 protein are joined into one entry that keeps the most common DNA and genes. The sample table contains over 10,000 distinct CDR3 sequences; only one count was recorded for roughly 12% of them. The top ten clonotypes cover more than 25% of the sample.

The sample was taken from a patient whose treatment included neoadjuvant chemotherapy. This sequence uses TRBV29-1 and TRBJ2-1; TRBD1 could be the D gene, as 5 bases match. The sequence derives from a human donor with bladder cancer that did not respond to neoadjuvant chemotherapy. The CDR3 protein sequence reads: CSVGPLTDNEQFF. The DNA reads TGCAGCGTCGGACCCTTGACAGACAATGAGCAGTTCTTC.